These T cell receptor beta chains were read from a single sample in a study of molecular identifiers for immune sequencing clone quantification. TCRdb ran MiXCR on the PCR reads and lists one entry per CDR3 protein. The sample carries about half a million distinct CDR3 sequences, about 21% recorded once. The sample consisted of naive CD8+ T cells from blood, with Jurkat cell RNA spiked in. All receptors derive from a human donor in good health. Some libraries in this study had Jurkat cell RNA spiked in. Both conserved end residues are part of each CDR3. The order of the fields is V gene, D gene, J gene, clone size, CDR3 DNA, CDR3 protein. D genes are given only for firm matches. Expanded clones get a size class; other rows say once, few or many, or leave the size out.

V gene: TRBV13; D gene: TRBD2; J gene: TRBJ2-7; clone size: NA; CDR3 DNA: TGTGCCAGCAGCCCCAGACTAGCGGAGGCCTCCTACGAGCAGTACTTC; CDR3 protein: CASSPRLAEASYEQYF
V gene: TRBV7-9; D gene: NA; J gene: TRBJ1-1; clone size: few; CDR3 DNA: TGTGCCAGCAGCTTATATTCGACTGAAGCTTTCTTT; CDR3 protein: CASSLYSTEAFF
V gene: TRBV28; D gene: TRBD1; J gene: TRBJ2-3; clone size: many; CDR3 DNA: TGTGCCAGCAGTCCCCAGCAAGGGGGCGGCACAGATACGCAGTATTTT; CDR3 protein: CASSPQQGGGTDTQYF
V gene: TRBV6-5; D gene: NA; J gene: TRBJ1-1; clone size: many; CDR3 DNA: TGTGCCAGCAGAAGTGGGGGTGAAGCTTTCTTT; CDR3 protein: CASRSGGEAFF
V gene: TRBV4-3; D gene: TRBD1; J gene: TRBJ2-7; clone size: few; CDR3 DNA: TGCGCCAGCAGCCAAGATTTCGGCGGGACAGGGGTCTACGAGCAGTACTTC; CDR3 protein: CASSQDFGGTGVYEQYF
V gene: TRBV4-2; D gene: TRBD2; J gene: TRBJ2-7; clone size: many; CDR3 DNA: TGTGCCAGCAGCCCCATAGGATCCACCGGGGGGAGTGGATACGAGCAGTACTTC; CDR3 protein: CASSPIGSTGGSGYEQYF
V gene: TRBV4-3; D gene: TRBD2; J gene: TRBJ2-2; clone size: few; CDR3 DNA: TGCGCCAGCAGCCAATCCAGACTAGCGGGAAATACCGGGGAGCTGTTTTTT; CDR3 protein: CASSQSRLAGNTGELFF
V gene: TRBV4-3; D gene: NA; J gene: TRBJ2-5; clone size: NA; CDR3 DNA: TGCGCCAGCACCCTATTTCAAGGGGCCCAGTACTTC; CDR3 protein: CASTLFQGAQYF
V gene: TRBV23-1; D gene: NA; J gene: TRBJ2-1; clone size: few; CDR3 DNA: TGCGCCAGCAGTCAATTATTGGGGGATCGGCTTTGGGAGCAGTTCTTC; CDR3 protein: CASSQLLGDRLWEQFF
V gene: TRBV14; D gene: TRBD2; J gene: TRBJ2-5; clone size: NA; CDR3 DNA: TGTGCCAGCAGCCAAGATCGACTAGCGGGGATCGTGACCCAGTACTTC; CDR3 protein: CASSQDRLAGIVTQYF
V gene: TRBV27; D gene: NA; J gene: TRBJ1-1; clone size: NA; CDR3 DNA: TGTGCCAGCAGTTTGGGGACTGTAGGGGGGACTGAGGCTTTCTTT; CDR3 protein: CASSLGTVGGTEAFF
V gene: TRBV3-1; D gene: NA; J gene: TRBJ1-5; clone size: few; CDR3 DNA: TGTGCCAGCAGCCCCATGCAGGGACCCCAGCCCCAGCATTTT; CDR3 protein: CASSPMQGPQPQHF
V gene: TRBV4-2; D gene: NA; J gene: TRBJ1-1; clone size: few; CDR3 DNA: TGTGCCAGCAGCCAAGAACAGGGTAGTGTCACTGAAGCTTTCTTT; CDR3 protein: CASSQEQGSVTEAFF
V gene: TRBV12-3/TRBV12-4; D gene: NA; J gene: TRBJ1-1; clone size: NA; CDR3 DNA: TGTGCCAGCAGTTTTTACAGTAGCGCTGAAGCTTTCTTT; CDR3 protein: CASSFYSSAEAFF
V gene: TRBV6-2/TRBV6-3; D gene: NA; J gene: TRBJ2-7; clone size: NA; CDR3 DNA: TGTGCCAGCACAAGACTTTTGAAGGACTACGAGCAGTACTTC; CDR3 protein: CASTRLLKDYEQYF
V gene: TRBV11-2; D gene: NA; J gene: TRBJ2-1; clone size: many; CDR3 DNA: TGTGCCAGCAGCTTATCCCCCAGGGTTGGCTACAATGAGCAGTTCTTC; CDR3 protein: CASSLSPRVGYNEQFF
V gene: TRBV28; D gene: NA; J gene: TRBJ2-1; clone size: NA; CDR3 DNA: TGTGCCAGCAGTCCACAACTTTCCGGGACTCACAATGAGCAGTTCTTC; CDR3 protein: CASSPQLSGTHNEQFF
V gene: TRBV6-2/TRBV6-3; D gene: TRBD2; J gene: TRBJ2-1; clone size: NA; CDR3 DNA: TGTGCCAGCACCTCGCGAGGCGGGGGGGACGACAATGAGCAGTTCTTC; CDR3 protein: CASTSRGGGDDNEQFF
V gene: TRBV12-3/TRBV12-4; D gene: NA; J gene: TRBJ2-5; clone size: many; CDR3 DNA: TGTGCCAGCAGGAGAGTCGGCGGGGAGAAACAAGAGACCCAGTACTTC; CDR3 protein: CASRRVGGEKQETQYF
V gene: TRBV27; D gene: NA; J gene: TRBJ2-7; clone size: NA; CDR3 DNA: TGTGCCAGCAGTCCCTCACGGGGCGGCTACGTGCAGTACTTC; CDR3 protein: CASSPSRGGYVQYF
V gene: TRBV28; D gene: NA; J gene: TRBJ1-4; clone size: many; CDR3 DNA: TGTGCCAGCAGTTTCAGAGGCGGGGAAAAACTGTTTTTT; CDR3 protein: CASSFRGGEKLFF
V gene: TRBV27; D gene: NA; J gene: TRBJ1-1; clone size: many; CDR3 DNA: TGTGCCAGCAGTCACACATGGCTTGGATATATGAACACTGAAGCTTTCTTT; CDR3 protein: CASSHTWLGYMNTEAFF
V gene: TRBV7-6; D gene: NA; J gene: TRBJ2-7; clone size: NA; CDR3 DNA: TGTGCCAGCAGCTTAGAGAGACAGGACGGGGAGCAGTACTTC; CDR3 protein: CASSLERQDGEQYF
V gene: TRBV2; D gene: TRBD2; J gene: TRBJ2-7; clone size: NA; CDR3 DNA: TGTGCCAGCAGTGATTTGGTAGCGGGCGGGCCCTACGAGCAGTACTTC; CDR3 protein: CASSDLVAGGPYEQYF
V gene: TRBV28; D gene: TRBD1; J gene: TRBJ2-2; clone size: many; CDR3 DNA: TGTGCCAGCAGCTTGGGACAGTACACCGGGGAGCTGTTTTTT; CDR3 protein: CASSLGQYTGELFF
V gene: TRBV12-3/TRBV12-4; D gene: TRBD1; J gene: TRBJ1-1; clone size: NA; CDR3 DNA: TGTGCCAGCAGTTCTGGGACAGGGGGTAGCACTGAAGCTTTCTTT; CDR3 protein: CASSSGTGGSTEAFF
V gene: TRBV7-9; D gene: TRBD2; J gene: TRBJ2-3; clone size: many; CDR3 DNA: TGTGCCAGCAGCCCTCAGCGGGAGGGGAGCGCAGATACGCAGTATTTT; CDR3 protein: CASSPQREGSADTQYF
V gene: TRBV14; D gene: TRBD1; J gene: TRBJ1-3; clone size: many; CDR3 DNA: TGTGCCAGCAGCCGGGGACAGGGGGCAGGAAACACCATATATTTT; CDR3 protein: CASSRGQGAGNTIYF